This T cell receptor (beta chain) was sequenced for a study of shared clonotypes between healthy human individuals. Study summary: Researchers drew samples from a couple of women and a few men aged 18 to 49.

In regard to this clone: Its antigen is undetermined.

Study-wide points: Non-shared clonotypes had lower generation probabilities than those shared by all four donors. When naive CD4 clonotypes were compared across a handful of donors, approximately 4.9% were shared.

As handled by the study authors: From ImmunoSEQ came sequences covering only the junction and carrying no quality scores, so filtering differed. Method: immunoSEQ multiplex PCR; TCRdb's copy keeps in-frame clones and lacks some. V and J calls and clone size are copied from that table; D and trimming were computed from the DNA. The sample has around 2.3 million clones, approximately 96% seen once. The sequencing sample was made of naive CD4+ T cells sorted from blood. Documented subset: CD45RA+ positively selected. The sequence was collected from a man aged 18 to 30 in good health.

DNA for the CDR3: TGTGCCAGCAGCGTAGGAAATAGCGGGGGGCACAATGAGCAGTTCTTC. Encoded protein: CASSVGNSGGHNEQFF. The rearrangement uses TRBV9 and TRBJ2-1; 10 positions match TRBD2. There are 16 residues in the CDR3. V shed 0 bases, J shed 5 bases, and the junction held 5 bases outside the gene matches. Germline lookup yields CDR1 SGDLS and CDR2 YYNGEE.